Listed below are T cell receptor beta chains from one sample, sequenced in a study of cytomegalovirus exposure and HLA in healthy donors. Profiling relied on immunoSEQ multiplex PCR, and the TCRdb table lists in-frame clones only, not all of them. The table includes 110,000 or so clones, roughly 87% detected once. Material for sequencing was PBMCs. Receptor source: a woman under 30 in good health and CMV-seronegative. Both conserved end residues are part of each CDR3. A D gene is named only where the DNA matches it firmly. The size entry is marked missing in some rows and otherwise reads once, few, many or a size class.

>TRBJ1-6|TRBD1|TRBV9|few
CASRADRGNNSPLHF
TGTGCCAGCAGAGCGGACAGGGGTAATAATTCACCCCTCCACTTT
>TRBJ2-3|NA|TRBV10-3|NA
CAISELSGTDTQYF
TGTGCCATCAGTGAGTTATCAGGGACAGATACGCAGTATTTT
>TRBJ1-3|NA|TRBV7-2|NA
CASSLNRALPGNTIYF
TGTGCCAGCAGCTTAAACAGGGCCCTTCCTGGAAACACCATATATTTT
>TRBJ1-2|NA|TRBV2|NA
CAREGGLNYGYTF
TGTGCCAGGGAGGGGGGGCTTAACTATGGCTACACCTTC
>TRBJ2-2|TRBD1|TRBV7-2|NA
CASSLAARGITGELFF
TGTGCCAGCAGCTTAGCGGCCAGGGGGATCACCGGGGAGCTGTTTTTT
>TRBJ2-7|NA|TRBV7-9|NA
CASSFTYEQYF
TGTGCCAGCAGCTTCACCTACGAGCAGTACTTC
>TRBJ2-1|NA|TRBV13|NA
CASSLGGSGNEQFF
TGTGCCAGCAGCTTAGGCGGGAGTGGGAATGAGCAGTTCTTC
>TRBJ1-1|NA|TRBV28|NA
CASRSPGEAGNTEAFF
TGTGCCAGCAGGTCCCCAGGGGAAGCAGGGAACACTGAAGCTTTCTTT
>TRBJ1-1|NA|TRBV4-1|NA
CASSLRGLNTEAFF
TGCGCCAGCAGCCTCAGGGGATTGAACACTGAAGCTTTCTTT
>TRBJ1-3|NA|TRBV6-1|NA
CASRTENSGNTIYF
TGTGCCAGCAGGACGGAGAACTCTGGAAACACCATATATTTT
>TRBJ1-6|NA|TRBV10-3|NA
CAISEKGADNSPLHF
TGTGCCATCAGTGAAAAGGGAGCTGATAATTCACCCCTCCACTTT
>TRBJ2-1|TRBD2|TRBV19|NA
CASSIVTSGSNYNEQFF
TGTGCCAGTAGTATAGTAACTAGCGGGAGCAACTACAATGAGCAGTTCTTC
>TRBJ1-1|TRBD1|TRBV7-2|NA
CASSGTGSTEAFF
TGTGCCAGCAGCGGGACAGGGAGTACTGAAGCTTTCTTT
>TRBJ1-4|NA|TRBV4-3|few
CASSQAVQGTNEKLFF
TGCGCCAGCAGCCAAGCCGTTCAGGGTACTAATGAAAAACTGTTTTTT
>TRBJ1-6|NA|TRBV27|NA
CASGLTGSNSPLHF
TGTGCCAGCGGCCTTACAGGGTCTAATTCACCCCTCCACTTT
>TRBJ1-2|TRBD1|TRBV10-3|NA
CAISSRTGGGYGYTF
TGTGCCATCAGCTCTAGGACAGGGGGAGGTTATGGCTACACCTTC
>TRBJ1-3|NA|TRBV6-1|NA
CASSPLGGSGNTIYF
TGTGCCAGCAGCCCCTTGGGAGGATCTGGAAACACCATATATTTT
>TRBJ1-2|NA|TRBV6-5|few
CATMDHGGDNYGYTF
TGTGCCACGATGGATCACGGCGGGGATAACTATGGCTACACCTTC
>TRBJ2-1|TRBD2|TRBV5-1|NA
CASSQQSGDSYNEQFF
TGCGCCAGCAGCCAGCAGAGCGGGGACTCCTACAATGAGCAGTTCTTC
>TRBJ2-2|NA|TRBV10-1|NA
CASSETGTGELFF
TGCGCCAGCAGTGAGACAGGGACCGGGGAGCTGTTTTTT
>TRBJ1-6|NA|TRBV6-5|once
CASRYSSSYNSPLHF
TGTGCCAGCAGATATAGCAGCTCCTATAATTCACCCCTCCACTTT
>TRBJ1-1|TRBD1|TRBV7-2|NA
CASSPRRTGTEAFF
TGTGCCAGCAGCCCGCGCAGGACAGGAACTGAAGCTTTCTTT
>TRBJ1-1|NA|TRBV18|few
CASSPPQIPTEAFF
TGTGCCAGCTCACCACCGCAGATACCAACTGAAGCTTTCTTT
>TRBJ1-1|NA|TRBV6-1|few
CASAKRNTEAFF
TGTGCCAGCGCGAAGAGGAACACTGAAGCTTTCTTT
>TRBJ2-3|TRBD2|TRBV27|NA
CASSPGLAGVDTQYF
TGTGCCAGCAGCCCGGGACTAGCGGGAGTAGATACGCAGTATTTT
>TRBJ1-4|NA|TRBV4-3|once
CASSRTRVGGNEKLFF
TGCGCCAGCAGCCGCACCCGGGTGGGGGGTAATGAAAAACTGTTTTTT
>TRBJ1-6|NA|TRBV13|once
CASSLGPGGSSYNSPLHF
TGTGCCAGCAGCTTAGGCCCCGGGGGGAGCTCCTATAATTCACCCCTCCACTTT
>TRBJ1-2|NA|TRBV18|NA
CASSPYPPITGYGYTF
TGTGCCAGCTCCCCTTATCCCCCCATAACGGGGTATGGCTACACCTTC
>TRBJ1-2|NA|TRBV2|NA
CASTLRSTGVISNYGYTF
TGTGCCAGCACCCTCAGGTCAACTGGCGTAATTTCTAACTATGGCTACACCTTC
>TRBJ2-1|TRBD2|TRBV7-6|few
CASSQGTSGSMPYNEQFF
TGTGCCAGCAGCCAAGGGACTAGCGGGAGTATGCCCTACAATGAGCAGTTCTTC
>TRBJ1-1|NA|TRBV18|NA
CASSREGGTEAFF
TGTGCCAGCTCCCGGGAGGGAGGGACTGAAGCTTTCTTT
>TRBJ2-4|NA|TRBV5-1|NA
CASSLLSKNIQYF
TGCGCCAGCAGCTTGCTTTCCAAAAACATTCAGTACTTC
>TRBJ2-1|TRBD2|TRBV29-1|few
CSAPGLAGARNEQFF
TGCAGCGCGCCGGGACTAGCGGGAGCTAGAAATGAGCAGTTCTTC
>TRBJ1-4|TRBD1|TRBV10-3|NA
CAISESTFRGNEKLFF
TGTGCCATCAGTGAGTCGACGTTCAGGGGGAATGAAAAACTGTTTTTT
>TRBJ2-2|TRBD1|TRBV2|NA
CASSVWGQSWDTGELFF
TGTGCCAGCAGTGTTTGGGGACAGTCATGGGACACCGGGGAGCTGTTTTTT
>TRBJ2-3|TRBD2|TRBV11-2|NA
CASSGTRGTQYF
TGTGCCAGCAGCGGGACTAGGGGTACGCAGTATTTT
>TRBJ2-1|NA|TRBV2|NA
CASSEQGNSYNEQFF
TGTGCCAGCAGTGAACAGGGGAACTCCTACAATGAGCAGTTCTTC
>TRBJ2-1|NA|TRBV7-8|few
CASSVSSLYNEQFF
TGTGCCAGCAGCGTTTCTAGTCTTTACAATGAGCAGTTCTTC
>TRBJ1-2|NA|TRBV7-9|few
CASSLTQGYYGYTF
TGTGCCAGCAGCTTGACTCAGGGTTACTATGGCTACACCTTC
>TRBJ1-6|TRBD1|TRBV7-2|NA
CASSLAGTAINSPLHF
TGTGCCAGCAGCTTAGCGGGGACAGCGATTAATTCACCCCTCCACTTT
>TRBJ2-6|NA|TRBV18|NA
CASSPSGANVLTF
TGTGCCAGCTCACCAAGCGGGGCCAACGTCCTGACTTTC
>TRBJ2-1|TRBD2|TRBV11-2|NA
CASTSGVRSGGCQFF
TGTGCCAGCACCTCAGGGGTCCGCAGCGGGGGTTGTCAGTTCTTC
>TRBJ2-1|TRBD1|TRBV29-1|NA
CSVSGTGGEQFF
TGCAGCGTCTCCGGGACAGGGGGCGAGCAGTTCTTC
>TRBJ2-3|TRBD2|TRBV29-1|NA
CSVRGLATDTQYF
TGCAGCGTCCGAGGACTAGCTACGGATACGCAGTATTTT